What follows describes a single TCR beta chain. Antigen specificity is unknown. The sample originates from a study of blood T cell dynamics during melanoma immunotherapy. The study's findings and limits: Cell-free DNA CDR3 sequences most resembled the immune-effector CD8+ subset, which was also most clonal.

Only in-frame clones appear in the TCRdb table, and some are missing; sequencing was by immunoSEQ multiplex PCR. The table lists over 10,000 clones, about 91% of them singletons. Time point denoted: pre-treatment baseline. The sequencing used effector memory CD8+ T cells from blood, collected from a patient treated with checkpoint blockade. This clonotype was sampled from a human donor with melanoma.

DNA of the CDR3: TGTGCCAGCTCCCCAGAGTCACCTCGGACAACCTCCTACAATGAGCAGTTCTTC. Translation gives CASSPESPRTTSYNEQFF. V gene TRBV18 combines with J gene TRBJ2-1; TRBD1 might be the D (5 bases). Per the germline V gene, CDR1 is KGHSH and CDR2 is LQKENI. Trimming took off 6 bases at V and 0 bases at J, with 21 bases between the two ends. This CDR3 contains 18 residues.